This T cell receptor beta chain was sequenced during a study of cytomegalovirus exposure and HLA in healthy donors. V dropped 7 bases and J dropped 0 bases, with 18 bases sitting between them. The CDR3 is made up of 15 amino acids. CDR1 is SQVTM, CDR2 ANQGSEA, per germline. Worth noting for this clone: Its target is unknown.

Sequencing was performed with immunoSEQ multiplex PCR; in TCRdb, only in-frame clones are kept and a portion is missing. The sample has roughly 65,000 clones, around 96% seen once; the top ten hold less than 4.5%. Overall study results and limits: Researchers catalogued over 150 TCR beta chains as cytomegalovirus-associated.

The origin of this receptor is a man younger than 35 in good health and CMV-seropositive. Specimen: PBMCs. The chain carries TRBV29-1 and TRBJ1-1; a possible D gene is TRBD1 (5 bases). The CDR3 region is CSAGVLKAMNTEAFF. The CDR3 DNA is TGCAGCGCGGGGGTCCTTAAGGCGATGAACACTGAAGCTTTCTTT.